Following are 9 T cell receptor beta chains from one sample sequenced in a study of monozygotic twins with inflammatory bowel disease. TCRdb reprocessed the 5' RACE reads and keeps a single row for each CDR3 protein, giving no DNA. This sample contains over 100,000 distinct CDR3 sequences. Sequenced material: blood. The receptors were gathered from a human donor with ulcerative colitis or Crohn's disease, or a healthy co-twin of an affected twin (not recorded which).

This chain connects TRBV27 to TRBJ1-1; the D gene TCRdb calls, TRBD1, cannot be checked with no DNA. CDR1 MNHEY and CDR2 SMNVEV come from the germline V gene (reference sequence). The length of the CDR3 is 14 residues. CDR3 sequence: CASSRTAMNTEAFF.

The chain uses TRBV27 and TRBJ2-7; absent DNA, TCRdb's TRBD1 call cannot be checked. The CDR3 totals 14 residues. CDR1 is MNHEY, CDR2 SMNVEV, per germline (reference sequence). This chain's CDR3 is CASSSPGTAYEQYF.

The chain couples TRBV12-3 or TRBV12-4 to TRBJ1-1; absent DNA, TCRdb's TRBD1 call cannot be checked. The CDR3 consists of 14 residues. CDR3 protein: CASRVGGRDTEAFF.

This chain uses TRBV4-1 with TRBJ2-5; TCRdb proposes TRBD2, but this gene call is untestable without DNA. The CDR3 runs to 15 residues. Germline V lookup: CDR1 MGHRA, CDR2 YSYEKL. The CDR3 sequence: CASSPKTSPPETQYF.

The chain carries TRBV12-3 or TRBV12-4 and TRBJ2-3; as DNA is missing, the TRBD2 call by TCRdb cannot be tested. CDR3 length: 13 residues. The CDR3 sequence: CATGTSGTDTQYF.

J is TRBJ2-1 and V is TRBV5-1; TCRdb returns TRBD1, unconfirmable since there is no DNA. Per germline, CDR1 SGHRS and CDR2 YFSETQ. This CDR3 is 14 amino acids long. The CDR3 loop reads CASSLMQGGNEQFF.

The chain uses TRBV13 and TRBJ2-3; the TRBD1 assignment by TCRdb is unverifiable without DNA. The CDR3 consists of 13 residues. CDR1 and CDR2 from the germline V gene are PRHDT and FYEKMQ (reference sequence). Here the CDR3 reads CASSATGGDTQYF. Combining the CDR3 with reference TRBV13 and TRBJ2-3 gives the whole variable domain AAGVIQSPRHLIKEKRETATLKCYPIPRHDTVYWYQQGPGQDPQFLISFYEKMQSDKGSIPDRFSAQQFSDYHSELNMSSLELGDSALYFCASSATGGDTQYFGPGTRLTVL.

This sequence joins TRBV12-3 or TRBV12-4 and TRBJ2-5. The CDR3 covers 12 residues. The CDR3 sequence: CASSLSGKTQYF.

The chain carries TRBV9 and TRBJ2-1; the D gene TCRdb calls, TRBD1, cannot be checked with no DNA. The CDR3 is made up of 16 amino acids. The V gene's germline CDR1 is SGDLS and CDR2 YYNGEE. CDR3 sequence: CASSPRDGWFGNEQFF.